These 18 T cell receptor beta chains came from one sample sequenced in a study of Ad26.COV2.S vaccination and SARS-CoV-2 variants. The repertoire was sequenced with immunoSEQ multiplex PCR; TCRdb's copy has only in-frame clones and lacks some. The data show about 350,000 clones, with around 89% seen just once and approximately 5.9% held by the top ten. This sample's treatment: 19 received Ad26.COV2.S at low or high dose, single or two shots; 5 received placebo; per-sample allocation not given. Collection of the samples took place on day 63 after the first injection of vaccine or placebo. The input for sequencing was peripheral blood, taken in a trial of Ad26.COV2.S vaccine versus placebo. Receptors were obtained from a person between 18 and 60 years old who received the Ad26.COV2.S COVID-19 vaccine or a placebo.

The V and J genes are TRBV6-6 and TRBJ1-1; TRBD1 agrees at 7 bases. CDR3 length: 15 residues. With 5 bases clipped from V and 3 bases from J, the junction kept 9 bases outside the gene matches. Per germline, CDR1 MNHNY and CDR2 SVGAGI (reference sequence). As DNA, the CDR3 is TGTGCCAGCAGTGACTTCAGGGGGAGTGACACTGAAGCTTTCTTT. Translated, it gives CASSDFRGSDTEAFF.

CDR3 protein: CASSPPSRRTEAFF. The CDR3 bases are TGTGCCAGCTCACCACCGAGTAGGAGAACTGAAGCTTTCTTT. The V gene is TRBV18, the J gene TRBJ1-1; no clear D. V was shortened by 0 bases and J by 5 bases, with 10 bases between the two germline ends. Germline CDR1 and CDR2: KGHSH and LQKENI. The CDR3 sequence is 14 residues long.

The gene calls are TRBV20-1 and TRBJ1-2, with no clear D. V lost 0 bases to trimming and J lost 11 bases, with 10 bases between them. From germline, CDR1 is DFQATT and CDR2 SNEGSKA (reference sequence). The CDR3 contains 11 residues. This chain's CDR3 is CSARDLILYTF. Written as DNA, the CDR3 is TGCAGTGCTAGAGATCTAATCTTGTACACCTTC.

This chain links TRBV30 with TRBJ2-3; a possible D gene is TRBD2 (5 bases). Germline CDR1 and CDR2: GTSNPN and SVGIG (reference sequence). The V gene lost 3 bases and the J gene lost 2 bases, with 12 bases spanning the gap. This CDR3 spans 14 amino acids. The CDR3 spells CAWSGAANTDTQYF. The CDR3 DNA reads as TGTGCCTGGAGCGGAGCGGCGAACACAGATACGCAGTATTTT.

V and J are TRBV27 and TRBJ2-2; D is undetermined. The CDR3 has 15 residues. Germline CDR1 reads MNHEY; CDR2 reads SMNVEV (reference sequence). The V and J ends lost 6 bases and 0 bases respectively, with 11 bases between them. The CDR3 nucleotides are TGTGCCAGCAGGCCTGGCCTAACGAACACCGGGGAGCTGTTTTTT. It encodes CASRPGLTNTGELFF.

The rearrangement joins TRBV3-1 (or the pseudogene TRBV3-2) to TRBJ2-2; D is perhaps TRBD2 (6 bases). Trimming shortened V by 1 base and J by 14 bases, and 8 bases separated the two germline ends. The CDR3 has 11 residues. In germline, CDR1 is LGHDT, CDR2 YNNKEL (reference sequence). CDR3 sequence (DNA): TGTGCCAGCAGCCAAGCGGGACTCCTGTTTTTT. It yields the protein CASSQAGLLFF.

V gene TRBV3-1 (or the pseudogene TRBV3-2) combines with J gene TRBJ2-2; D not resolved. V gave up 5 bases and J gave up 8 bases, with 9 bases separating them. Germline loops: CDR1 LGHDT, CDR2 YNNKEL (reference sequence). There are 12 residues in the CDR3. The CDR3 spells CASSYGGGELFF. CDR3 bases: TGTGCCAGCAGCTACGGTGGTGGGGAGCTGTTTTTT.

Notes on this clone: At the DNA level, this CDR3 is encoded by other sequences in the same sample as well. The chain combines TRBV28 with TRBJ1-1; D is undetermined. Trimming left V 2 bases short and J 0 bases short, with 4 bases between. This CDR3 has 13 residues. CDR1 and CDR2 from the germline V gene are MDHEN and SYDVKM. The CDR3 DNA reads TGTGCCAGCAGTTTAGGCTTGAACACTGAAGCTTTCTTT. Translation gives CASSLGLNTEAFF.

CDR3 nucleotides: TGTGCCATCGGGGGGGGGACTAGCGGTTTCACAGATACGCAGTATTTT. Translating gives CAIGGGTSGFTDTQYF. This sequence joins TRBV10-3 and TRBJ2-3, with 11 positions matching TRBD2. This CDR3 region has 16 residues. The V gene's germline CDR1 is ENHRY and CDR2 SYGVKD. V was pared by 8 bases and J by 2 bases, with 9 bases of the junction left unmatched.

The gene calls are TRBV6-2 or TRBV6-3 and TRBJ1-1, with D hard to call. The germline V gene has CDR1 MNHEY and CDR2 SVGEGT. The CDR3 spans 12 residues. V lost 2 bases and J 8 bases, leaving 9 bases between the germline ends. CDR3 DNA sequence: TGTGCCAGCAGTTACGGGCAGAACGAAGCTTTCTTT. As protein: CASSYGQNEAFF.

This clone was observed once. This rearrangement joins TRBV6-5 to TRBJ2-2; D is undetermined. The V gene lost 10 bases and the J gene lost 6 bases, with 12 bases spanning the gap. The CDR3 is 12 amino acids. CDR1 and CDR2 from the germline V gene are MNHEY and SVGAGI. In nucleotides, the CDR3 is TGTGCCACCCAAACATGGTCCGGGGAGCTGTTTTTT. Protein product: CATQTWSGELFF.

The chain employs TRBV7-3 and TRBJ2-1, with D unclear. Germline CDR1 and CDR2: SGHTA and FQGTGA. This CDR3 comprises 13 residues. V lost 2 bases to trimming and J lost 5 bases, with 7 bases between them. The CDR3 DNA follows: TGTGCCAGCAGCTTATCTGTGGACAATGAGCAGTTCTTC. Its protein is CASSLSVDNEQFF.

This chain connects TRBV5-1 to TRBJ2-4; 11 nucleotides agree with TRBD2. Per germline, CDR1 SGHRS and CDR2 YFSETQ. The trim removed 3 bases at V and 0 bases at J, leaving 8 bases unmatched. This CDR3 comprises 18 residues. The chain's CDR3 is CASSSGLAALLAKNIQYF. The CDR3 DNA reads TGCGCCAGCAGCTCGGGACTAGCGGCCCTCCTAGCCAAAAACATTCAGTACTTC. The variable domain in full, with the rest retrieved from reference TRBV5-1 and TRBJ2-4, is KAGVTQTPRYLIKTRGQQVTLSCSPISGHRSVSWYQQTPGQGLQFLFEYFSETQRNKGNFPGRFSGRQFSNSRSEMNVSTLELGDSALYLCASSSGLAALLAKNIQYFGAGTRLSVL.

The chain carries TRBV5-5 and TRBJ1-1, with 9 nucleotides matching TRBD1. The J segment lost 4 bases and the V segment lost 4 bases, leaving 8 bases of the junction unmatched. Per germline, CDR1 SGHKS and CDR2 YYEKEE (reference sequence). The CDR3 extends over 15 amino acids. In DNA, the CDR3 is TGTGCCAGCAGCACTCACAGGGGGCAGGGCACTGAAGCTTTCTTT. It encodes CASSTHRGQGTEAFF.

This chain links TRBV7-2 with TRBJ1-4; D remains ambiguous. Germline CDR1 is SGHTA and CDR2 is FQGNSA. The CDR3 covers 17 residues. V was trimmed by 2 bases and J by 2 bases, leaving 15 bases between them. CDR3 in amino acids: CASSLFSPTATNEKLFF. CDR3 DNA: TGTGCCAGCAGCTTATTTAGTCCCACCGCGACTAATGAAAAACTGTTTTTT.

This clone was seen a single time. V gene TRBV6-5 combines with J gene TRBJ1-5; TRBD1 is a possible D gene (5 bases). CDR1 and CDR2 from the germline V gene are MNHEY and SVGAGI. The CDR3 contains 16 residues. V was trimmed by 4 bases and J by 1 base, leaving 14 bases between them. The CDR3, as DNA: TGTGCCAGCAGTTCCTTGCAGGGAGGGAGCAATCAGCCCCAGCATTTT. Translation: CASSSLQGGSNQPQHF.

The chain recombines TRBV27 with TRBJ2-4, with 10 nucleotides matching TRBD1. The germline V gene has CDR1 MNHEY and CDR2 SMNVEV (reference sequence). This CDR3 contains 14 residues. V shed 2 bases, J shed 11 bases, and the junction held 6 bases outside the gene matches. CDR3 sequence (DNA): TGTGCCAGCAGTTTACTGGGGACAGGGGCGGTTCAGTACTTC. Encoded protein: CASSLLGTGAVQYF.

This rearrangement joins TRBV7-9 to TRBJ2-7; D possibly corresponds to TRBD1 (5 bases). Looked up from germline, CDR1 is SEHNR and CDR2 is FQNEAQ (reference sequence). Trimming left V 5 bases short and J 3 bases short, with 17 bases between. The CDR3 totals 15 residues. CDR3 coding DNA: TGTGCCAGCAGCCATACTCGACAGAACAACTACGAGCAGTACTTC. Its protein is CASSHTRQNNYEQYF.